This TCR beta chain was recorded in a study of T cell responses to AZD1222 COVID-19 vaccine (TCRdb year 2021). Background on the whole study: Because spike-specific TCR depth and breadth did not differ between the two schedules, AZD1222 recipients who got a second dose at roughly 4 weeks were pooled with those who got a second dose at roughly 12 weeks. A total of 230 to 250 trial participants underwent TCR sequencing, of whom about 210 received two doses of AZD1222 and some 25 received two doses of the MenACWY control vaccine. Trial participants were enrolled by age into subgroups of 18-55, 56-69 and 70-plus years, and around 150, 29 and 61 TCR-sequenced participants, respectively, were included in these subgroups.

The CDR3 spans 14 residues, from the cysteine through the phenylalanine. Only the CDR3 region is kept as DNA, spanning 42 bases read in frame from base 1. The paper as a whole reports these results and caveats: A significant rise in spike-specific TCR breadth and depth was observed after two AZD1222 doses relative to day 0 and relative to MenACWY recipients. Because no day 14 peak-response samples were available, the repertoires could be characterized only after the peak T cell response. Reportedly, close to half of the unique spike-specific TCRs recognized epitopes lying outside the regions that are mutated in the B.1.351 and B.1.1.7 variants. The vaccine-associated CD4 TCRs covered the entire spike protein, and the dominant responses fell in regions 160-218 and 743-854. Participants were mostly white British, with more females than males. The authors suggested clonal diversity may have been underestimated. The 56-69-year group was small, and its depth increase did not reach significance, likely because of low power. Only 5 to 7 AZD1222 recipients were SARS-CoV-2 seropositive at baseline, limiting conclusions about previously exposed vaccinees.

The CDR3 regions of human TCRbeta chains were subjected to immunosequencing. Per the authors' processing: TCRs in the repertoires were matched against a reference library of SARS-CoV-2-specific TCRs that had been generated with the MIRA antigen-specificity platform. Breadth was defined as the fraction of unique TCRs that were SARS-CoV-2-associated, and depth was defined as the fraction of total T cells that were SARS-CoV-2-associated. Using the MIRA data, each spike-specific TCR was assigned both to the spike region to which the TCR was reactive and to a CD4 or CD8 class. Log10-transformed breadth and depth values were compared by one-way ANOVA with Sidak's multiple comparisons tests. In TCRdb, the immuneACCESS table is reduced to in-frame sequences with V and J assigned. These tables do not hold every clone; where another copy was compared, an unresolved V gene accounts for under half, and the others remain unexplained. V, J and clone size reflect that table, while D and trimming were determined from the DNA. The sample table holds approximately 74,000 clones, of which 82% were seen once. Around 2.8% of the sample goes to the ten largest clones.

In the paper's terms, the time point label means: baseline before first vaccination. The vaccinee samples were drawn from two UK trials, COV001 and COV002, one of which was a single-blind randomized controlled phase 2/3 trial testing AZD1222 (ChAdOx1 nCoV-19) in healthy adults. Trial participant PBMC samples were collected at day 0 and day 28 after the second dose for TCRbeta chain sequencing. On this clone: Its antigen remains unidentified. The sample holds no much larger clone one base away, and base qualities are not on file.

The material sequenced was peripheral blood, taken on day 0 of AZD1222 vaccination. This receptor chain uses TRBV21-1 and TRBJ2-2; TRBD2 was called by the table and not checked on the DNA. TRBV21-1 is deemed a pseudogene. The TCR sequence derives from an adult in good health. The nucleotides read TGTGCCAGCAGCAGAATCTACGACACCGGGGAGCTGTTTTTT. Translated, it gives CASSRIYDTGELFF.